Listed below are T cell receptor beta chains from one sample, sequenced in a study of early T cells in non-severe SARS-CoV-2 infection. Each CDR3 protein gets one entry after TCRdb re-called the 5' RACE reads with MiXCR. The top ten hold around 4.6% of the sample, which has around 60,000 distinct CDR3 sequences, 9.5% to 15% seen once. Sequencing input: whole blood. All receptors come from an adult who was a healthcare worker with PCR-confirmed SARS-CoV-2 infection or an uninfected control (not recorded which). CDR3s include the opening cysteine and the closing phenylalanine or tryptophan. D genes are given only for firm matches. The listing skips clone size in some rows; elsewhere it reads once, few, many or a size class.

d_call	clone_size	v_call	j_call	cdr3_nt	cdr3_aa
TRBD1	few	TRBV18	TRBJ1-4	TGTGCCAGCTCACCACGGACAGGGTCGGGCGAAAAACTGTTTTTT	CASSPRTGSGEKLFF
-	-	TRBV10-3	TRBJ1-3	TGTGCCACCATGACGCCGAGCTCTGGAAACACCATATATTTT	CATMTPSSGNTIYF
TRBD1	many	TRBV7-9	TRBJ2-5	TGTGCCAGCAGTCGTCGGACAGGGTTAGAGACCCAGTACTTC	CASSRRTGLETQYF
-	-	TRBV7-2	TRBJ2-5	TGTGCCAGCAGCTTAAATTTCTTAAAGACCCAGTACTTC	CASSLNFLKTQYF
-	-	TRBV3-1	TRBJ2-3	TGTGCCGTGGGGGGAGCGGATACGCAGTATTTT	CAVGGADTQYF
TRBD1	few	TRBV6-2/TRBV6-3	TRBJ2-2	TGTGCCAGCAGTTACTTCCCGACAGGGCCGCACACCGGGGAGCTGTTTTTT	CASSYFPTGPHTGELFF
TRBD1	few	TRBV6-1	TRBJ1-5	TGTGCCAGCAGGGAGGGACAGACAGATAATCAGCCCCAGCATTTT	CASREGQTDNQPQHF
TRBD2	many	TRBV27	TRBJ2-1	TGTGCCAGCAGTTTAGCGGCCTCCGCTAGCGGGAACCATGAGCAGTTCTTC	CASSLAASASGNHEQFF
-	many	TRBV6-6	TRBJ2-5	TGTGCCAGCAGTTACTCGGGAGAGACCCAGTACTTC	CASSYSGETQYF
-	many	TRBV20-1	TRBJ2-5	TGCAGTGCTAGAGAAGGAGAGACCCAGTACTTC	CSAREGETQYF
-	few	TRBV12-3/TRBV12-4	TRBJ1-3	TGTGCCAGCAGGTCAGGGGACTCTGGAAACACCATATATTTT	CASRSGDSGNTIYF
TRBD2	-	TRBV9	TRBJ2-7	TGTGCCAGCAGCCCCGAACTAGCGGGAGGATTCGAGCAGTACTTC	CASSPELAGGFEQYF
-	few	TRBV29-1	TRBJ2-1	TGCAGCGCCGGACGACTCGACAATGAGCAGTTCTTC	CSAGRLDNEQFF
TRBD1	-	TRBV20-1	TRBJ1-2	TGCAGTGCTGGGAAACCGACAGGGCATAACTATGGCTACACCTTC	CSAGKPTGHNYGYTF
-	-	TRBV6-2/TRBV6-3	TRBJ1-1	TGTGCCAGCAGTCCGGACTCACCGAACACTGAAGCTTTCTTT	CASSPDSPNTEAFF
-	many	TRBV13	TRBJ2-3	TGTGCCAGCAGCTCTTTCCGTCTAGACATTGCCTTGACAGATACGCAGTATTTT	CASSSFRLDIALTDTQYF
-	few	TRBV7-9	TRBJ2-5	TGTGCCAGTGGGAAGTGGGAGACCCAGTACTTC	CASGKWETQYF
-	-	TRBV7-2	TRBJ2-1	TGTGCCAGCAGCATAGATAGAAACAATGAGCAGTTCTTC	CASSIDRNNEQFF
TRBD1	-	TRBV6-6	TRBJ1-2	TGTGCCAGCAGTTACGCGGACAGGGGTAACTATGGCTACACCTTC	CASSYADRGNYGYTF
TRBD2	-	TRBV19	TRBJ2-3	TGTGCCAGTAGTATTGCTACGACTAGCGGGGGTGGAGATACGCAGTATTTT	CASSIATTSGGGDTQYF
-	many	TRBV20-1	TRBJ1-5	TGCAGTGCTAGAGATTCGTCGGTGATGGGGAGCAATCAGCCCCAGCATTTT	CSARDSSVMGSNQPQHF
-	many	TRBV20-1	TRBJ2-3	TGCAGTGCTAGCTACACTAGCAGAACCCCTAGCACAGATACGCAGTATTTT	CSASYTSRTPSTDTQYF
-	many	TRBV21-1	TRBJ1-2	TGTGCCAGCAGCATCAGGATTAACTATGGCTACACCTTC	CASSIRINYGYTF
TRBD1	few	TRBV7-8	TRBJ2-2	TGTGCCAGCAGCGAACAGGGGGCCGGGGAGCTGTTTTTT	CASSEQGAGELFF
-	-	TRBV30	TRBJ2-7	TGTGCCTGGACAGGGGATTCCTACGAGCAGTACTTC	CAWTGDSYEQYF
-	many	TRBV28	TRBJ2-7	TGTGCCAGCAGTTTATTGGGCTACGAGCAGTACTTC	CASSLLGYEQYF